Listed here are 27 T cell receptor beta chains from one sample, sequenced in a study of T-cell reconstitution after alpha-beta-depleted transplantation in children (dated by TCRdb to 2015 to 2016). The treatment or condition label, read with the paper, signifies: allogeneic hematopoietic cell transplantation with graft depleted of TCRalphabeta T cells and CD19 B cells. Library construction relied on PCR. The data were produced on an Illumina HiSeq 2500. To normalize quantification of the TCRbeta repertoire, the TCR libraries were built with molecular barcoding that relied on unique molecular identifiers. Through fastp at Q25 and MiXCR, TCRdb rebuilt clones from the public reads, retaining in-frame beta chains. Rows are unified per CDR3 protein, each entry keeping the most common DNA and genes. This sample has more than 500,000 distinct CDR3 sequences in its table, and approximately 10% of those were observed once. Of the sample, 14% falls within the top ten clones.

This specimen consisted of PBMCs, mostly from graft donor cells, obtained 180 days after TCRalphabeta/CD19-depleted stem cell transplant. Receptors originate from a female patient aged 2-9 years who had a stem cell transplant for aplastic anemia, so the T cells may come from the graft donor.

There are a few counts of this clonotype. The V and J genes are TRBV5-1 and TRBJ2-1; the match to TRBD2 covers 12 bases. V shed 0 bases and J 8 bases; nucleotides not matched to a gene: 9. This CDR3 is 17 amino acids long. Germline CDR1 SGHRS, CDR2 YFSETQ. Here the CDR3 DNA reads TGCGCCAGCAGCTTGGCCTGGCTAGCGGGAGGGCGCGATGAGCAGTTCTTC. Encoded protein: CASSLAWLAGGRDEQFF.

This clonotype was detected only a few times. The chain combines TRBV18 with TRBJ2-7; D gene unclear. The CDR3 has 12 amino acids. Germline CDR1 reads KGHSH; CDR2 reads LQKENI. Trimming took 1 base from V and 6 from J, leaving 7 bases between them. CDR3: CASSPQGIEQYV. The CDR3 DNA is TGTGCCAGCTCACCACAGGGTATCGAGCAGTACGTC.

This clonotype was counted ten times or more. The chain recombines TRBV7-9 with TRBJ2-1, with D possibly TRBD2 on 6 matching bases. The CDR3 consists of 13 residues. Germline CDR1 SEHNR, CDR2 FQNEAQ (reference sequence). V gave up 3 bases and J gave up 10 bases, with 13 bases separating them. The CDR3 here is CASSFGRDSEQFF. In DNA, the CDR3 is TGTGCCAGCAGCTTTGGCCGGGACTCGGAGCAGTTCTTC.

The chain combines TRBV5-1 with TRBJ1-1; possibly TRBD1 for D (5 bases). This CDR3 is 16 amino acids long. Trimming shortened V by 1 base and J by 4 bases, and 17 bases separated the two germline ends. Germline CDR1 reads SGHRS; CDR2 reads YFSETQ. CDR3 nucleotides: TGCGCCAGCAGCTTGTATCTCGGACACCGCCTCACTGAAGCTTTCTTT. As protein: CASSLYLGHRLTEAFF. The full variable domain, completed using reference TRBV5-1 and TRBJ1-1, is KAGVTQTPRYLIKTRGQQVTLSCSPISGHRSVSWYQQTPGQGLQFLFEYFSETQRNKGNFPGRFSGRQFSNSRSEMNVSTLELGDSALYLCASSLYLGHRLTEAFFGQGTRLTVV.

V usage is TRBV12-3 or TRBV12-4 and J usage is TRBJ2-5; TRBD1 matches 8 bases. CDR3 length: 17 residues. The ends lost 4 bases at V and 1 base at J; junction bases unmatched: 11. CDR3 loop: CASSSGGRQGTQETQYF. The CDR3 bases are TGTGCCAGCAGTTCCGGGGGAAGACAGGGGACCCAAGAGACCCAGTACTTC.

This clonotype was counted between two and nine times. The chain has TRBV20-1 and TRBJ2-7; D is ambiguous. This CDR3 has 11 amino acids. Between the trimmed V and J ends, which lost 5 bases and 6 bases, there was a span of 11 bases. Germline CDR1 reads DFQATT; CDR2 reads SNEGSKA (reference sequence). The CDR3 is CSAASALEQYF. The CDR3 bases are TGCAGTGCTGCATCAGCGCTCGAGCAGTACTTC.

This clonotype was found a few times. The genes are TRBV19 and TRBJ2-6; D may match TRBD1 or TRBD2 (5 bases each). V lost 4 bases and J lost 0, with 10 bases in between. The CDR3 contains 16 residues. CDR1 is LNHDA, CDR2 SQIVND, per germline (reference sequence). CDR3 residues: CASSTGRISGANVLTF. The CDR3 DNA reads as TGTGCCAGTAGTACGGGACGGATCTCTGGGGCCAACGTCCTGACTTTC.

This clonotype was seen a few times. The chain links TRBV4-2 to TRBJ2-7; D not resolved. Germline V gives CDR1 LGHNA, CDR2 YNFKEQ. Trimming cost V 1 base and J 2 bases, with 12 bases left between them. CDR3 length: 15 residues. The CDR3 nucleotides are TGTGCCAGCAGCCAAGCGAGCCAGCTAACCTACGAGCAGTACTTC. Translation: CASSQASQLTYEQYF.

This clonotype was detected only a few times. The rearrangement links TRBV12-3 or TRBV12-4 to TRBJ2-3; TRBD2 matches 10 bases. Trimming took 5 bases from V and 0 from J; bases not matched to a gene: 5. The CDR3 extends over 16 amino acids. The DNA of the CDR3 is TGTGCCAGCAGTACAAGGACTAGCGGCAGCACAGATACGCAGTATTTT. Translating gives CASSTRTSGSTDTQYF.

The J gene is TRBJ2-3, the V gene TRBV5-1; 15 bases are a match to TRBD2. Germline CDR1 and CDR2: SGHRS and YFSETQ. The V segment lost 4 bases and the J segment 1 base; nucleotides outside the gene matches: 4. The CDR3 contains 17 residues. CDR3: CASSPGLAGGGTDTQYF. CDR3 coding DNA: TGCGCCAGCAGCCCCGGACTAGCGGGAGGGGGCACAGATACGCAGTATTTT.

The chain joins TRBV7-9 to TRBJ1-6, with D possibly TRBD1 on 5 matching bases. Germline V gene data show CDR1 as SEHNR and CDR2 as FQNEAQ (reference sequence). V gave up 5 bases and J gave up 8 bases, with 10 bases separating them. The CDR3 spans 13 residues. CDR3 amino acids: CASSTPGHSPLHF. The CDR3 DNA reads as TGTGCCAGCAGCACGCCGGGGCATTCACCCCTCCACTTT. Filled out from reference TRBV7-9 and TRBJ1-6, the complete variable domain reads DTGVSQNPRHKITKRGQNVTFRCDPISEHNRLYWYRQTLGQGPEFLTYFQNEAQLEKSRLLSDRFSAERPKGSFSTLEIQRTEQGDSAMYLCASSTPGHSPLHFGNGTRLTVT.

J is TRBJ2-7 and V is TRBV6-5, with 8 positions matching TRBD2. This CDR3 region has 17 residues. The V gene's germline CDR1 is MNHEY and CDR2 SVGAGI. The V segment lost 0 bases and the J segment 2 bases; nucleotides outside the gene matches: 9. The CDR3 sequence is CASSYSTTGGGTYEQYF. The CDR3 region has the DNA TGTGCCAGCAGTTACTCGACGACAGGCGGGGGGACCTACGAGCAGTACTTC.

This chain uses TRBV7-2 with TRBJ2-1; no reliable D call. The germline V gene has CDR1 SGHTA and CDR2 FQGNSA. The V end was cut by 0 bases, the J end by 9 bases, with 9 bases between. The CDR3 spans 13 residues. For the CDR3, the DNA is TGTGCCAGCAGCTTAGCAGCCCCCAGTGAGCAGTTCTTC. Translated: CASSLAAPSEQFF.

This clonotype came up many times. The chain employs TRBV7-8 and TRBJ2-7, with TRBD1 matching 9 bases. After removal of 6 bases from V and 5 bases from J, the junction contained 11 bases not matched to a gene. Germline V gives CDR1 SGHVS, CDR2 FQNEAQ. The CDR3 totals 15 residues. The CDR3 DNA follows: TGTGCCAGCAGTAAAGCCGGGACAGGGTTGCACGAGCAGTACTTC. This codes for CASSKAGTGLHEQYF.

This clonotype was counted a few times. V gene TRBV20-1 combines with J gene TRBJ1-1; no firm D call. Per germline, CDR1 DFQATT and CDR2 SNEGSKA (reference sequence). V gave up 5 bases and J gave up 10 bases, with 11 bases separating them. There are 10 residues in the CDR3. The CDR3 DNA is TGCAGTGCTGGAGGTAAGGCAGCTTTCTTT. Amino acids: CSAGGKAAFF.

This sequence joins TRBV24-1 and TRBJ2-5, with 7 bases fitting TRBD1. The CDR3 is 15 residues long. With 4 bases clipped from V and 2 bases from J, the junction kept 6 bases outside the gene matches. Germline-derived CDR1 and CDR2 are KGHDR and SFDVKD. The CDR3 region has the DNA TGTGCCACCAGTGACTCCGGGACAGCACAAGAGACCCAGTACTTC. The encoded protein is CATSDSGTAQETQYF.

The rearrangement uses TRBV7-2 and TRBJ2-3, with D perhaps assigned TRBD1 or TRBD2 (5 bases each). The germline V gene has CDR1 SGHTA and CDR2 FQGNSA. V lost 6 bases and J lost 0, with 10 bases in between. The CDR3 runs 14 residues. CDR3 in amino acids: CASSWDHSTDTQYF. The CDR3 DNA follows: TGTGCCAGCAGTTGGGACCACAGCACAGATACGCAGTATTTT. Variable domain in full (rest from reference TRBV7-2 and TRBJ2-3): GAGVSQSPSNKVTEKGKDVELRCDPISGHTALYWYRQSLGQGLEFLIYFQGNSAPDKSGLPSDRFSAERTGGSVSTLTIQRTQQEDSAVYLCASSWDHSTDTQYFGPGTRLTVL.

The rearrangement links TRBV4-2 to TRBJ2-7, with no clear D. Between the trimmed V and J ends, which lost 4 bases and 3 bases, there was a span of 13 bases. This CDR3 is 14 amino acids long. Germline V gene sequence: CDR1 LGHNA, CDR2 YNFKEQ. CDR3 in amino acids: CASSPAPANYEQYV. In DNA form, the CDR3 reads TGTGCCAGCAGCCCCGCGCCCGCTAACTACGAGCAGTACGTC.

This clonotype came up a few times. The CDR3 bases are TGTGCCAGCAGCTTGGATTCCATCTCCTACGAGCAGTACTTC. It yields the protein CASSLDSISYEQYF. This chain joins TRBV7-9 and TRBJ2-7; D gene uncertain. The CDR3 extends over 14 amino acids. Germline loops: CDR1 SEHNR, CDR2 FQNEAQ (reference sequence). Trimming took off 3 bases at V and 0 bases at J, with 9 bases between the two ends. The whole variable domain, remainder taken from reference TRBV7-9 and TRBJ2-7, is DTGVSQNPRHKITKRGQNVTFRCDPISEHNRLYWYRQTLGQGPEFLTYFQNEAQLEKSRLLSDRFSAERPKGSFSTLEIQRTEQGDSAMYLCASSLDSISYEQYFGPGTRLTVT.

The chain is built from TRBV6-2 or TRBV6-3 and TRBJ2-7; D is undetermined. V shed 4 bases and J shed 6 bases, with 10 bases lying between them. Germline lookup yields CDR1 MNHEY and CDR2 SVGEGT. The length of the CDR3 is 12 residues. DNA for the CDR3: TGTGCCAGCAGTTCGCTAGTTTCCGAGCAGTACGTC. It specifies CASSSLVSEQYV.

CDR3 sequence: CASSSAPRDISYEQYV. The CDR3 coding sequence is TGTGCCAGCAGCTCGGCCCCCCGGGACATCTCCTACGAGCAGTACGTC. The gene calls are TRBV11-2 and TRBJ2-7; D might be TRBD1 (6 bases). The CDR3 covers 16 residues. Germline lookup yields CDR1 SGHAT and CDR2 FQNNGV. V was pared by 4 bases and J by 0 bases, with 16 bases between.

V and J are TRBV9 and TRBJ2-1; 8 bases are a match to TRBD2. The CDR3 covers 16 residues. Germline V CDR1 and CDR2: SGDLS, YYNGEE. With V trimmed by 0 bases and J by 4 bases, 6 bases remained unmatched. In DNA, the CDR3 is TGTGCCAGCAGCGTAGAGGTGAGCGGGAGTTACAATGAGCAGTTCTTC. This gives the protein CASSVEVSGSYNEQFF.

The gene calls are TRBV6-5 and TRBJ2-1; TRBD2 might be the D (5 bases). CDR1 is MNHEY and CDR2 is SVGAGI in the germline V gene. The CDR3 length is 14 residues. Trimming left V 6 bases short and J 9 bases short, with 18 bases between. CDR3 bases: TGTGCCAGCAGCTATAGGACTCCATCGGTTGAGCAGTTCTTC. This codes for CASSYRTPSVEQFF.

This chain joins TRBV12-3 or TRBV12-4 and TRBJ2-7, with a possible D match to TRBD1 (7 bases). The CDR3 totals 15 residues. V lost 4 bases and J lost 5, with 18 bases in between. The CDR3 region has the DNA TGTGCCAGCAGTTCCACCCTGACAGGGAGGCACGAGCAGTACTTC. Amino acid sequence: CASSSTLTGRHEQYF.

Only a few counts were recorded for this clonotype. The J gene is TRBJ2-7, the V gene TRBV6-1; 7 bases align to TRBD1. The germline CDR1 and CDR2 sequences are MNHNS and SASEGT. Unmatched junction bases numbered 12, after V lost 5 bases and J lost 5 bases. There are 15 residues in the CDR3. CDR3 DNA: TGTGCCAGCAGTCATGGACAGGTCGCAGGAGACGAGCAGTACTTC. It codes for CASSHGQVAGDEQYF.

This clonotype was observed a few times. The chain employs TRBV18 and TRBJ1-1; weak D call: TRBD1 (6 bases). The CDR3 runs to 16 residues. Germline CDR1 and CDR2: KGHSH and LQKENI. Trimming cost V 1 base and J 0 bases, with 12 bases left between them. The CDR3 sequence is CASSPRAGHLNTEAFF. The DNA for the CDR3 is TGTGCCAGCTCACCACGAGCGGGACACCTGAACACTGAAGCTTTCTTT.

Ten or more counts support this clonotype. The V and J genes are TRBV5-1 and TRBJ2-2, with D unclear. The CDR3 has 13 residues. CDR1 and CDR2 (germline): SGHRS, YFSETQ. Trimming removed 4 bases at V and 3 bases at J, with 7 bases between. Here the CDR3 DNA reads TGCGCCAGCAGCCCGTCGGACACCGGGGAGCTGTTTTTT. As protein: CASSPSDTGELFF.